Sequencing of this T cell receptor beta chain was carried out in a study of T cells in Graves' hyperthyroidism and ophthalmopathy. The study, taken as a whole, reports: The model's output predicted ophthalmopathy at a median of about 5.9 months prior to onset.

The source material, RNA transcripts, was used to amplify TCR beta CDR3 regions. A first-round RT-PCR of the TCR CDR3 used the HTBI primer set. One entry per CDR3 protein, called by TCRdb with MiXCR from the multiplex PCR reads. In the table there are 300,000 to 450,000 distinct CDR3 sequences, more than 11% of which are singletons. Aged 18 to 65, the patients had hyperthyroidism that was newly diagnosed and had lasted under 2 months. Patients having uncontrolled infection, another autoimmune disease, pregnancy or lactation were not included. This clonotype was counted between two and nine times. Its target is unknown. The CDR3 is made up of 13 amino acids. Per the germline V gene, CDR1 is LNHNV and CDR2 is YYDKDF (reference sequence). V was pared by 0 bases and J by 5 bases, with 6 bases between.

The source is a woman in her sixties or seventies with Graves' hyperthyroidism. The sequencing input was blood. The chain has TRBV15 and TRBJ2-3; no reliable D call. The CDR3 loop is CATSRDLGDTQYF. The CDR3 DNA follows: TGTGCCACCAGCAGAGATTTGGGAGATACGCAGTATTTT.